A selection of T cell receptor beta chains follows, all from one sample in a study of spatial heterogeneity in lung cancer. TCRdb independently ran MiXCR on the 5' RACE reads; one entry per CDR3 protein. Here the sample spans roughly 9,800 distinct CDR3 sequences, roughly 12% being singletons. Here the sequenced sample was lung tumor tissue, taken at surgery. Source of these receptors: a female donor with early-stage non-small cell lung cancer. The CDR3 runs from the conserved cysteine through the conserved F or W. The order of the fields is J gene, D gene, clone size, V gene, CDR3 protein, CDR3 DNA. The D gene is left open where the match is weak. Size is stated for part of the rows, as once, few or many counts, or as a class when the clone is expanded.

J gene: TRBJ2-3
D gene: .
clone size: .
V gene: TRBV18
CDR3 protein: CASSPCYF
CDR3 DNA: TGTGCCAGCTCACCATGTTATTTT

J gene: TRBJ2-5
D gene: TRBD2
clone size: .
V gene: TRBV10-3
CDR3 protein: CAIRNSGSLQETQYF
CDR3 DNA: TGTGCCATCAGGAATAGCGGGAGCCTCCAAGAGACCCAGTACTTC

J gene: TRBJ2-7
D gene: TRBD2
clone size: medium-sized
V gene: TRBV28
CDR3 protein: CASRLAGGYEQYF
CDR3 DNA: TGTGCCAGCAGACTAGCGGGGGGCTACGAGCAGTACTTC

J gene: TRBJ2-3
D gene: TRBD2
clone size: many
V gene: TRBV20-1
CDR3 protein: CSARRSLAASTDTQYF
CDR3 DNA: TGCAGTGCTAGGAGGAGTCTAGCGGCTAGCACAGATACGCAGTATTTT

J gene: TRBJ2-7
D gene: .
clone size: .
V gene: TRBV21-1
CDR3 protein: CASSKKRPRGTYEQYF
CDR3 DNA: TGTGCCAGCAGCAAAAAGCGCCCAAGGGGGACCTACGAGCAGTACTTC

J gene: TRBJ2-3
D gene: .
clone size: medium-sized
V gene: TRBV4-2
CDR3 protein: CASSPIGKTTSTDTQYF
CDR3 DNA: TGTGCCAGCAGCCCGATTGGGAAAACCACTAGCACAGATACGCAGTATTTT

J gene: TRBJ2-6
D gene: .
clone size: .
V gene: TRBV6-5
CDR3 protein: CASSRGPFSGANVLTF
CDR3 DNA: TGTGCCAGCAGCCGGGGACCGTTCTCTGGGGCCAACGTCCTGACTTTC

J gene: TRBJ2-4
D gene: .
clone size: many
V gene: TRBV28
CDR3 protein: CASSLDSLLAKNIQYF
CDR3 DNA: TGTGCCAGCAGTCTCGACAGCTTACTAGCCAAAAACATTCAGTACTTC

J gene: TRBJ1-4
D gene: .
clone size: .
V gene: TRBV25-1
CDR3 protein: CASSEDSQPTNEKLFF
CDR3 DNA: TGTGCCAGCAGTGAAGACAGCCAGCCAACTAATGAAAAACTGTTTTTT

J gene: TRBJ1-5
D gene: TRBD1
clone size: many
V gene: TRBV5-1
CDR3 protein: CASSLTGGNQPQHF
CDR3 DNA: TGCGCCAGCAGCTTGACAGGGGGCAACCAGCCCCAGCATTTT

J gene: TRBJ1-1
D gene: .
clone size: .
V gene: TRBV5-1
CDR3 protein: CASSLDGPPNTEAFF
CDR3 DNA: TGCGCCAGCAGCTTGGACGGGCCCCCGAACACTGAAGCTTTCTTT

J gene: TRBJ2-7
D gene: .
clone size: medium-sized
V gene: TRBV28
CDR3 protein: CASSLNSVFYYEQYF
CDR3 DNA: TGTGCCAGCAGTTTAAATTCAGTTTTCTACTACGAGCAGTACTTC

J gene: TRBJ2-2
D gene: .
clone size: many
V gene: TRBV7-9
CDR3 protein: CASSSPGKVGGELFF
CDR3 DNA: TGTGCCAGCAGCTCCCCTGGGAAAGTCGGCGGGGAGCTGTTTTTT

J gene: TRBJ1-4
D gene: TRBD1
clone size: many
V gene: TRBV7-9
CDR3 protein: CASSDKGQGSEKLFF
CDR3 DNA: TGTGCCAGCAGCGACAAAGGACAGGGATCTGAAAAACTGTTTTTT

J gene: TRBJ2-5
D gene: TRBD1
clone size: medium-sized
V gene: TRBV28
CDR3 protein: CASSSIDREETQYF
CDR3 DNA: TGTGCCAGCAGTTCGATCGACAGGGAAGAGACCCAGTACTTC

J gene: TRBJ1-6
D gene: .
clone size: many
V gene: TRBV12-5
CDR3 protein: CASGSQGNSPLHF
CDR3 DNA: TGTGCTAGTGGTTCGCAGGGAAATTCACCCCTCCACTTT

J gene: TRBJ2-1
D gene: TRBD1
clone size: few
V gene: TRBV5-5
CDR3 protein: CASSVRLPGGNEQFF
CDR3 DNA: TGTGCCAGCAGCGTTAGATTGCCAGGGGGCAATGAGCAGTTCTTC

J gene: TRBJ2-7
D gene: TRBD1
clone size: few
V gene: TRBV7-9
CDR3 protein: CASSLGQGIREQYF
CDR3 DNA: TGTGCCAGCAGCCTCGGACAGGGAATAAGGGAGCAGTACTTC

J gene: TRBJ1-4
D gene: TRBD1
clone size: many
V gene: TRBV7-2
CDR3 protein: CASSVRTGPTEKLFF
CDR3 DNA: TGTGCCAGCAGCGTCCGGACAGGGCCTACTGAAAAACTGTTTTTT

J gene: TRBJ2-4
D gene: .
clone size: many
V gene: TRBV11-2
CDR3 protein: CASSLDRDIQYF
CDR3 DNA: TGTGCCAGCAGCTTAGATAGGGACATTCAGTACTTC

J gene: TRBJ2-2
D gene: .
clone size: .
V gene: TRBV12-2
CDR3 protein: CASRIDLQGPSGNTGELFF
CDR3 DNA: TGTGCAAGTCGCATAGACTTGCAGGGTCCCTCGGGGAACACCGGGGAGCTGTTTTTT

J gene: TRBJ2-1
D gene: TRBD2
clone size: once
V gene: TRBV7-9
CDR3 protein: CTSSLAGSYNEQFF
CDR3 DNA: TGTACCAGCAGCTTAGCGGGTTCTTACAATGAGCAGTTCTTC

J gene: TRBJ1-2
D gene: .
clone size: .
V gene: TRBV11-1
CDR3 protein: CASSFDRSYGYTF
CDR3 DNA: TGTGCCAGCAGCTTCGACAGGAGCTATGGCTACACCTTC

J gene: TRBJ2-5
D gene: TRBD2
clone size: many
V gene: TRBV7-2
CDR3 protein: CASSSGRRETQYF
CDR3 DNA: TGTGCCAGCAGCAGCGGGAGAAGAGAGACCCAGTACTTC

J gene: TRBJ2-5
D gene: TRBD2
clone size: many
V gene: TRBV20-1
CDR3 protein: CSARDRLAGSQETQYF
CDR3 DNA: TGCAGTGCTAGAGATAGACTAGCGGGGAGCCAAGAGACCCAGTACTTC

J gene: TRBJ1-6
D gene: .
clone size: medium-sized
V gene: TRBV10-3
CDR3 protein: CAISETQDISSYNSPLHF
CDR3 DNA: TGTGCCATCAGTGAGACTCAGGACATCAGCTCCTATAATTCACCCCTCCACTTT

J gene: TRBJ1-5
D gene: .
clone size: medium-sized
V gene: TRBV13
CDR3 protein: CASSFRGQPQHF
CDR3 DNA: TGTGCCAGCAGCTTCAGAGGTCAGCCCCAGCATTTT

J gene: TRBJ1-1
D gene: .
clone size: .
V gene: TRBV2
CDR3 protein: CASSEEFGGINTEAFF
CDR3 DNA: TGTGCCAGCAGTGAAGAGTTTGGGGGGATTAATACTGAAGCTTTCTTT

J gene: TRBJ1-4
D gene: .
clone size: few
V gene: TRBV7-9
CDR3 protein: CASSLGTANEKLFF
CDR3 DNA: TGTGCCAGCAGCTTAGGGACAGCTAATGAAAAACTGTTTTTT

J gene: TRBJ2-7
D gene: .
clone size: medium-sized
V gene: TRBV7-9
CDR3 protein: CASSAGGGAWYLQYF
CDR3 DNA: TGTGCCAGCAGCGCCGGCGGGGGCGCTTGGTATCTGCAGTACTTC

J gene: TRBJ2-3
D gene: TRBD2
clone size: many
V gene: TRBV7-2
CDR3 protein: CASSLASPSGGAGTQYF
CDR3 DNA: TGTGCCAGCAGCTTAGCGTCGCCTAGCGGGGGGGCAGGTACGCAGTATTTT

J gene: TRBJ1-2
D gene: .
clone size: many
V gene: TRBV21-1
CDR3 protein: CASVEGAHGYTF
CDR3 DNA: TGTGCCAGCGTGGAGGGGGCGCATGGCTACACCTTC

J gene: TRBJ2-7
D gene: .
clone size: many
V gene: TRBV3-2
CDR3 protein: CASSRRDTIPYEQYF
CDR3 DNA: TGTGCCAGCAGCCGAAGAGACACTATACCCTACGAGCAGTACTTC

J gene: TRBJ2-1
D gene: TRBD1
clone size: many
V gene: TRBV6-5
CDR3 protein: CASSPPRDRGTREQFF
CDR3 DNA: TGTGCCAGCAGTCCCCCCCGGGACAGGGGAACAAGAGAGCAGTTCTTC

J gene: TRBJ1-2
D gene: .
clone size: once
V gene: TRBV14
CDR3 protein: CASSQRAFHGYTF
CDR3 DNA: TGTGCCAGCAGCCAGAGGGCCTTCCATGGCTACACCTTC

J gene: TRBJ1-2
D gene: .
clone size: medium-sized
V gene: TRBV11-2
CDR3 protein: CASSFQALGNYGYTF
CDR3 DNA: TGTGCCAGCAGCTTTCAAGCTCTCGGGAACTATGGCTACACCTTC

J gene: TRBJ2-2
D gene: TRBD1
clone size: .
V gene: TRBV18
CDR3 protein: CASSTQQGAAGRNTGELFF
CDR3 DNA: TGTGCCAGCTCAACTCAGCAGGGGGCGGCCGGGAGGAACACCGGGGAGCTGTTTTTT

J gene: TRBJ2-5
D gene: .
clone size: .
V gene: TRBV29-1
CDR3 protein: CSGGTVQETQYF
CDR3 DNA: TGCAGCGGCGGGACAGTGCAAGAGACCCAGTACTTC

J gene: TRBJ2-7
D gene: .
clone size: many
V gene: TRBV6-2/TRBV6-3
CDR3 protein: CASTPGGLQTYEQYF
CDR3 DNA: TGTGCCAGCACCCCCGGGGGGCTTCAGACCTACGAGCAGTACTTC

J gene: TRBJ2-1
D gene: TRBD2
clone size: many
V gene: TRBV7-6
CDR3 protein: CASSPPAGESNEQFF
CDR3 DNA: TGTGCCAGCAGCCCCCCAGCGGGAGAGAGCAATGAGCAGTTCTTC

J gene: TRBJ2-7
D gene: TRBD2
clone size: few
V gene: TRBV6-1
CDR3 protein: CASSTQGGYEQYF
CDR3 DNA: TGTGCCAGCAGCACCCAGGGAGGGTACGAGCAGTACTTC

J gene: TRBJ2-1
D gene: TRBD2
clone size: large
V gene: TRBV4-1
CDR3 protein: CASSPLLAGGSNEQFF
CDR3 DNA: TGCGCCAGCAGCCCCCTCCTAGCGGGAGGCTCCAATGAGCAGTTCTTC

J gene: TRBJ1-4
D gene: .
clone size: .
V gene: TRBV14
CDR3 protein: CASSQDSNENEKLFF
CDR3 DNA: TGTGCCAGCAGCCAAGATAGTAACGAGAATGAAAAACTGTTTTTT

J gene: TRBJ1-5
D gene: .
clone size: .
V gene: TRBV7-9
CDR3 protein: CASSQTTGGQPQHF
CDR3 DNA: TGTGCCAGCAGCCAAACGACAGGAGGCCAGCCCCAGCATTTT

J gene: TRBJ1-5
D gene: .
clone size: many
V gene: TRBV27
CDR3 protein: CASSLVSQPQHF
CDR3 DNA: TGTGCCAGCAGTTTAGTTTCTCAGCCCCAGCATTTT

J gene: TRBJ1-1
D gene: TRBD1
clone size: few
V gene: TRBV10-3
CDR3 protein: CAISEWTGNTEAFF
CDR3 DNA: TGTGCCATCAGTGAGTGGACAGGGAACACTGAAGCTTTCTTT

J gene: TRBJ2-7
D gene: .
clone size: few
V gene: TRBV6-2/TRBV6-3
CDR3 protein: CASSWGSIEQYF
CDR3 DNA: TGTGCCAGCAGCTGGGGGTCCATCGAGCAGTACTTC

J gene: TRBJ2-7
D gene: TRBD1
clone size: medium-sized
V gene: TRBV4-1
CDR3 protein: CASSPDRGGYEQYF
CDR3 DNA: TGCGCCAGCAGCCCGGACAGGGGGGGCTACGAGCAGTACTTC

J gene: TRBJ2-1
D gene: .
clone size: few
V gene: TRBV7-9
CDR3 protein: CASSQDYNEQFF
CDR3 DNA: TGTGCCAGCAGCCAGGACTACAATGAGCAGTTCTTC

J gene: TRBJ1-1
D gene: TRBD1
clone size: many
V gene: TRBV20-1
CDR3 protein: CSASADRVNTEAFF
CDR3 DNA: TGCAGTGCTAGCGCCGACAGGGTGAACACTGAAGCTTTCTTT

J gene: TRBJ2-1
D gene: .
clone size: few
V gene: TRBV5-1
CDR3 protein: CASSLLRGNEQFF
CDR3 DNA: TGCGCCAGCAGCTTGTTGAGGGGCAATGAGCAGTTCTTC